This T cell receptor (beta chain) was identified during a study of blood T cell repertoires in COVID-19. Sequenced by immunoSEQ multiplex PCR; TCRdb stores in-frame clones only, minus some. This table has 130,000 or so clones, under 90% appearing once. V lost 6 bases and J lost 4, with 16 bases in between. Germline assignment: CDR1 SGHRS and CDR2 YFSETQ. The CDR3 contains 14 residues. What was sequenced was peripheral blood. The clonotype was recovered from a woman between 55 and 75 years old with acute or convalescent COVID-19. This chain joins TRBV5-1 and TRBJ1-2; D is ambiguous. This CDR3 reads CASKVAWAIYGYTF. The DNA for the CDR3 is TGCGCCAGCAAAGTGGCGTGGGCTATCTATGGCTACACCTTC.